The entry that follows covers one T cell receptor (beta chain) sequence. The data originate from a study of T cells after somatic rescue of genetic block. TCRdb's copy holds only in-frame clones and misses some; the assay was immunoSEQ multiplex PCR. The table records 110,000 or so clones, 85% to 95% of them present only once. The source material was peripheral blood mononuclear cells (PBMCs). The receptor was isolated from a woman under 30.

The CDR3 nucleotides read TGTGCCAGCAGCCTCAGGGGGCGCAGAAACACCGGGGAGCTGTTTTTT. It is translated as CASSLRGRRNTGELFF. This chain uses TRBV7-2 with TRBJ2-2; 8 positions match TRBD1. CDR1 is SGHTA and CDR2 is FQGNSA in the germline V gene. The CDR3 consists of 16 residues. V dropped 5 bases and J dropped 2; count of bases not matched to a gene: 7. The whole variable domain, filled in from reference TRBV7-2 and TRBJ2-2, reads GAGVSQSPSNKVTEKGKDVELRCDPISGHTALYWYRQSLGQGLEFLIYFQGNSAPDKSGLPSDRFSAERTGGSVSTLTIQRTQQEDSAVYLCASSLRGRRNTGELFFGEGSRLTVL.